This entry lists 10 T cell receptor beta chains sequenced from one sample in a study of T cells in Graves' hyperthyroidism and ophthalmopathy. Amplification targeted TCR beta CDR3 regions from RNA transcripts. The HTBI primer set was used in a first-round RT-PCR of the TCR CDR3. TCRdb called the multiplex PCR reads again in MiXCR, with one record for every CDR3 protein. The profile covers approximately 380,000 distinct CDR3 sequences, with around 15% appearing a single time and around 27% taken by the ten largest. Material for sequencing was blood. These receptors came from a man between 50 and 59 years old with Graves' ophthalmopathy.

The chain links TRBV27 to TRBJ2-5; D gene ambiguous. This CDR3 has 14 amino acids. V gave up 7 bases and J gave up 2 bases, with 14 bases separating them. Germline CDR1 and CDR2: MNHEY and SMNVEV (reference sequence). CDR3 DNA sequence: TGTGCCAGCAAGGATGAGAATTCACAAGAGACCCAGTACTTC. It translates to CASKDENSQETQYF.

This clonotype was seen repeatedly, ten times or more. The chain's CDR3 is CASSLAGGDGTYEQYF. CDR3 DNA: TGTGCCAGCAGCTTAGCCGGGGGGGATGGCACCTACGAGCAGTACTTC. The chain links TRBV7-8 to TRBJ2-7; 8 positions agree with TRBD2. The CDR3 extends over 16 amino acids. V was pared by 0 bases and J by 2 bases, with 6 bases of the junction left unmatched. Germline V gives CDR1 SGHVS, CDR2 FQNEAQ.

In its sample, this clonotype was seen a few times. This sequence joins TRBV24-1 and TRBJ2-1; the match to TRBD2 covers 10 bases. Germline CDR1 and CDR2: KGHDR and SFDVKD. The CDR3 extends over 17 amino acids. V was clipped by 5 bases and J by 9 bases; unmatched bases: 15. CDR3: CATSVRREAGGRSEQFF. CDR3 DNA: TGTGCCACCAGTGTCAGACGAGAAGCGGGAGGGCGAAGTGAGCAGTTCTTC.

This clonotype was found many times. The chain recombines TRBV12-3 or TRBV12-4 with TRBJ1-1; TRBD1 is a possible D gene (5 bases). V lost 3 bases, J lost 1 base, and 9 bases lay in between. The CDR3 totals 14 residues. The CDR3 sequence is CASSLNRRNTEAFF. The CDR3 nucleotides are TGTGCCAGCAGTTTGAACAGGAGGAACACTGAAGCTTTCTTT.

The chain couples TRBV5-1 to TRBJ2-1; 13 bases map to TRBD2. The J segment lost 3 bases and the V segment lost 4 bases, leaving 10 bases of the junction unmatched. Per germline, CDR1 SGHRS and CDR2 YFSETQ. The CDR3 is 18 amino acids. The CDR3 here is CASSTGTSGVTGYNEQFF. CDR3 nucleotides: TGCGCCAGCAGCACCGGGACTAGCGGGGTTACAGGCTACAATGAGCAGTTCTTC.

This clonotype has at least ten counts. The chain carries TRBV5-1 and TRBJ1-3; 8 positions match TRBD1. The CDR3 has 16 residues. The germline CDR1 and CDR2 sequences are SGHRS and YFSETQ. J was trimmed by 1 base and V by 4 bases; bases with no gene match: 7. In DNA, the CDR3 is TGCGCCAGCAGCCGACAGGGGCCGGAGTCTGGAAACACCATATATTTT. Amino acids: CASSRQGPESGNTIYF.

The V gene is TRBV7-9, the J gene TRBJ2-2; TRBD1 aligns across 9 bases. J lost 5 bases, V lost 8 bases, and 12 bases had no gene match. CDR3 length equals 16 residues. From germline, CDR1 is SEHNR and CDR2 FQNEAQ (reference sequence). CDR3 region: CASREQGALGTGELFF. The CDR3 DNA follows: TGTGCCAGCCGGGAACAGGGGGCGCTGGGGACCGGGGAGCTGTTTTTT.

This clonotype was seen many times. The gene calls are TRBV3-1 and TRBJ2-5, with 9 positions matching TRBD2. V lost 0 bases and J lost 1; bases outside the gene matches: 9. This CDR3 is 18 amino acids long. CDR1 LGHDT and CDR2 YNNKEL come from the germline V gene (reference sequence). The DNA for the CDR3 is TGTGCCAGCAGCCAAGATGAGTATAGCGGGAGTCGCCAAGAGACCCAGTACTTC. This translates into CASSQDEYSGSRQETQYF.

This clonotype came up many times. V usage is TRBV29-1 and J usage is TRBJ2-3; the D is unclear. CDR3 size: 14 residues. V dropped 3 bases and J dropped 5 bases, with 15 bases sitting between them. Germline V gives CDR1 SQVTM, CDR2 ANQGSEA. Here the CDR3 DNA reads TGCAGCGTTGACAGCCGCGGCGTACGAGATACGCAGTATTTT. It encodes CSVDSRGVRDTQYF.

This clonotype was seen at least ten times. This rearrangement joins TRBV2 to TRBJ2-7, with TRBD2 matching over 12 bases. The germline V gene encodes CDR1 SNHLY and CDR2 FYNNEI. The CDR3 runs 13 residues. The J segment lost 2 bases and the V segment lost 7 bases, leaving 0 bases of the junction unmatched. The CDR3 protein is CASTSGRAYEQYF. CDR3 bases: TGTGCCAGCACTAGCGGGAGGGCCTACGAGCAGTACTTC.